This T cell receptor beta chain was captured in a study of T cells and copy number aberrations in small-cell lung cancer. Sequencing was performed with immunoSEQ multiplex PCR; in TCRdb, only in-frame clones are kept and a portion is missing. The top ten clones hold 9% to 9.5% of a sample with over 2,000 clones, approximately 76% of them seen once. Study results and caveats: Between 79.9-97.7% of clones were confined to one tumor region. Adjacent lung showed higher T-cell richness and clonality than tumors; density difference nonsignificant. The study's sample size was small, so findings need validation.

Germline V gene sequence: CDR1 SGHTA, CDR2 FQGTGA. The V end lost 4 bases, the J end lost 7 bases, and 11 bases lay between the germline ends. The CDR3 covers 13 residues. In regard to this clone: Its antigen is currently unknown.

The sequencing sample was made of tumor tissue. This clonotype was sampled from a man aged 60-69 years with small cell lung cancer. This rearrangement joins TRBV7-3 to TRBJ2-1, with D unclear. The CDR3 region is CASSSSPGNEQFF. DNA for the CDR3: TGTGCCAGCAGCTCCTCTCCCGGAAATGAGCAGTTCTTC.